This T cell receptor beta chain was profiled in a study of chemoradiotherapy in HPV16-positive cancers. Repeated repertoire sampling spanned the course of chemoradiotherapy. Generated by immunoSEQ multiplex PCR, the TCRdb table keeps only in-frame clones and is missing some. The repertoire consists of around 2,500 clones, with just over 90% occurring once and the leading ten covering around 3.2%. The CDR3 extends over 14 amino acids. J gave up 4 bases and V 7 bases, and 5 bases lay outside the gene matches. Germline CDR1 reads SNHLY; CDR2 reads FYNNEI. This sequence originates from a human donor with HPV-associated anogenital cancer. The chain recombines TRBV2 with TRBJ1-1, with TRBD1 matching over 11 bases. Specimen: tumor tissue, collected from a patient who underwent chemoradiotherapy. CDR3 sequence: CASNGQGAGTEAFF. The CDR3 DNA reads TGTGCCAGCAACGGACAGGGGGCTGGCACTGAAGCTTTCTTT.